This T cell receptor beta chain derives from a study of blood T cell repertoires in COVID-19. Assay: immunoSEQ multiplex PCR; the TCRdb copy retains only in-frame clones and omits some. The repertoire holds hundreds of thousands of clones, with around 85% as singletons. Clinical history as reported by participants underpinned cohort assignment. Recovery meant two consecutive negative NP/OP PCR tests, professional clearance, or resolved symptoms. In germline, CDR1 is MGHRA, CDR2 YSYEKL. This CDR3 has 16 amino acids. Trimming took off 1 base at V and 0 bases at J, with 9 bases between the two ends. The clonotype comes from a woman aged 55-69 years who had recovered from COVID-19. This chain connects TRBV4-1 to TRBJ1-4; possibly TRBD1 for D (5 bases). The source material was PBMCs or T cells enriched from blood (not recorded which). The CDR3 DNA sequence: TGCGCCAGCAGCCAAGGGGGGGGTGCAACTAATGAAAAACTGTTTTTT. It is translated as CASSQGGGATNEKLFF.